This TCR beta chain derives from a study of T-cell memory formation after mild COVID-19. Study-level information: The study found TCR clusters largely donor specific.

General study findings and limits: The finding that pre-infection memory included some responding clones suggested that cross-reactive memory joined.

A 5'RACE reaction primed in the constant segment made cDNA libraries of TCR alpha and TCR beta, and these carried sample barcodes and UMIs. TCRdb called the 5' RACE reads again in MiXCR, with one record for every CDR3 protein. The repertoire includes roughly 580,000 distinct CDR3 sequences, approximately 19% of them detected once, and around 12% sits in the top ten. This clonotype was seen a handful of times. Antigen: not known. Germline assignment: CDR1 SGDLS and CDR2 YYNGEE. The CDR3 contains 14 residues. Trimming left V 4 bases short and J 3 bases short, with 14 bases between. J is TRBJ2-7 and V is TRBV9; D might be TRBD1 (6 bases). Material for sequencing was PBMCs or a T cell subset sorted from them (not recorded which). The sequence was collected from an adult woman who had mild COVID-19 (a few samples of this study predate the infection). Cell type and time point are not known. In DNA, the CDR3 is TGTGCCAGCAGCCCACAGGGTAGGTTCTACGAGCAGTACTTC. It encodes CASSPQGRFYEQYF.